The 27 T cell receptor beta chains given below trace back to one sample, sequenced in a study of blood T cell repertoires in COVID-19. The protocol was immunoSEQ multiplex PCR, while the TCRdb copy is restricted to in-frame clones and leaves out a portion. The sample includes roughly 150,000 clones, around 82% of them seen just once. The sample was PBMCs or T cells enriched from blood (not recorded which). The receptors stem from a man aged 45 to 65 in a cohort exposed to, infected with or recovered from COVID-19 (not recorded which).

The J gene is TRBJ1-2, the V gene TRBV7-9; no reliable D call. CDR3 length: 12 amino acids. V was shortened by 7 bases and J by 4 bases, with 10 bases between the two germline ends. The germline CDR1 and CDR2 sequences are SEHNR and FQNEAQ (reference sequence). CDR3 nucleotides: TGTGCCAGCACCTCCGAACTCTATGGCTACACCTTC. Its translation is CASTSELYGYTF.

Worth noting for this clone: At the DNA level, this CDR3 is encoded by other sequences in the same sample as well. The chain is built from TRBV18 and TRBJ1-2; D possibly corresponds to TRBD1 (6 bases). Trimming took off 2 bases at V and 2 bases at J, with 6 bases between the two ends. Germline CDR1 KGHSH, CDR2 LQKENI. The CDR3 sequence is 13 residues long. The CDR3 region is CASSPDRNYGYTF. The DNA for the CDR3 is TGTGCCAGCTCACCAGACAGGAACTATGGCTACACCTTC.

This clone was counted only a few times. The chain couples TRBV11-2 to TRBJ2-1; TRBD2 agrees at 8 bases. V was pared by 5 bases and J by 7 bases, with 10 bases of the junction left unmatched. There are 15 residues in the CDR3. Germline assignment: CDR1 SGHAT and CDR2 FQNNGV. The CDR3 protein is CASSKPGLGSNEQFF. CDR3 in DNA: TGTGCCAGCAGCAAACCGGGACTAGGGTCAAATGAGCAGTTCTTC.

This chain joins TRBV29-1 and TRBJ2-2; 12 positions agree with TRBD1. CDR1 and CDR2 from the germline V gene are SQVTM and ANQGSEA. The CDR3 is made up of 15 amino acids. V lost 4 bases and J lost 1; bases outside the gene matches: 1. CDR3: CSVGDRGRNTGELFF. The CDR3 coding sequence is TGCAGCGTTGGGGACAGGGGGCGGAACACCGGGGAGCTGTTTTTT.

As regards this clone: The same CDR3 is also encoded by other DNA sequences in this sample. The chain couples TRBV12-3 or TRBV12-4 to TRBJ1-1; D is unresolved. The V gene lost 3 bases and the J gene lost 1 base, with 6 bases spanning the gap. The CDR3 extends over 13 amino acids. The CDR3 DNA follows: TGTGCCAGCAGTTTTGGAGAGAACACTGAAGCTTTCTTT. Amino acid sequence: CASSFGENTEAFF.

This rearrangement joins TRBV11-2 to TRBJ1-1; 8 bases map to TRBD1. Losses at the gene ends were 6 bases for V and 6 bases for J; bases not matched to a gene: 6. CDR1 is SGHAT, CDR2 FQNNGV, per germline. The CDR3 contains 13 residues. The CDR3 loop reads CASSLDRVAEAFF. As DNA, the CDR3 is TGTGCCAGCAGTTTGGACAGGGTCGCTGAAGCTTTCTTT. Supplemented by reference TRBV11-2 and TRBJ1-1, the full variable domain reads EAGVAQSPRYKIIEKRQSVAFWCNPISGHATLYWYQQILGQGPKLLIQFQNNGVVDDSQLPKDRFSAERLKGVDSTLKIQPAKLEDSAVYLCASSLDRVAEAFFGQGTRLTVV.

The chain employs TRBV13 and TRBJ2-5; TRBD2 might be the D (5 bases). V was pared by 0 bases and J by 4 bases, with 12 bases between. The CDR3 runs to 15 residues. Germline V gene data show CDR1 as PRHDT and CDR2 as FYEKMQ (reference sequence). Here the CDR3 reads CASSLGGVFGETQYF. For the CDR3, the DNA is TGTGCCAGCAGCTTAGGCGGGGTTTTCGGAGAGACCCAGTACTTC.

The J gene is TRBJ1-1, the V gene TRBV12-3 or TRBV12-4; no clear D. V dropped 6 bases and J dropped 1 base, with 9 bases sitting between them. This CDR3 is built from 13 residues. The CDR3 protein is CASSSARNTEAFF. The CDR3 DNA follows: TGTGCCAGCAGCTCTGCGCGGAACACTGAAGCTTTCTTT.

This chain uses TRBV7-2 with TRBJ2-1, with 13 nucleotides matching TRBD2. Per the germline V gene, CDR1 is SGHTA and CDR2 is FQGNSA. V was pared by 1 base and J by 7 bases, with 7 bases of the junction left unmatched. This CDR3 has 17 residues. CDR3: CASSLEQTSGGRNEQFF. The CDR3, as DNA: TGTGCCAGCAGCTTAGAACAGACTAGCGGGGGGCGAAATGAGCAGTTCTTC.

The V call is TRBV10-2, the J call TRBJ2-7, with a possible D match to TRBD1 (6 bases). This CDR3 has 15 residues. V lost 6 bases and J 4 bases, leaving 19 bases between the germline ends. CDR1 and CDR2 (germline): WSHSY, SAAADI. CDR3 nucleotides: TGCGCCAGCAGCGCACAGGGCGCCCCACCTTACGAGCAGTACTTC. Residues: CASSAQGAPPYEQYF.

V usage is TRBV12-3 or TRBV12-4 and J usage is TRBJ1-2, with D unclear. Trimming took off 4 bases at V and 2 bases at J, with 8 bases between the two ends. This CDR3 has 13 residues. The CDR3 loop reads CASSSTPNYGYTF. Here the CDR3 DNA reads TGTGCCAGCAGTTCGACACCGAACTATGGCTACACCTTC.

V is TRBV7-9 and J is TRBJ1-2, with D unresolved. The CDR3 totals 13 residues. Germline V lookup: CDR1 SEHNR, CDR2 FQNEAQ (reference sequence). V was pared by 5 bases and J by 4 bases, with 11 bases between. The CDR3 region has the DNA TGTGCCAGCAGCCTATCACGAGTCTATGGCTACACCTTC. Translating it yields CASSLSRVYGYTF.

The chain links TRBV6-5 to TRBJ2-3; TRBD2 matches 9 bases. Germline V gene data show CDR1 as MNHEY and CDR2 as SVGAGI. V was pared by 5 bases and J by 3 bases, with 3 bases of the junction left unmatched. The CDR3 sequence is 14 residues long. The chain's CDR3 is CASSRLAGTDTQYF. The CDR3 DNA reads TGTGCCAGCAGTAGGCTAGCGGGGACAGATACGCAGTATTTT.

The gene calls are TRBV27 and TRBJ2-1; weak D call: TRBD2 (6 bases). Germline CDR1 is MNHEY and CDR2 is SMNVEV (reference sequence). The CDR3 runs 12 residues. The V gene lost 4 bases and the J gene lost 6 bases, with 7 bases spanning the gap. Here the CDR3 reads CASSSTSNEQFF. CDR3 nucleotides: TGTGCCAGCAGTTCGACTAGCAATGAGCAGTTCTTC.

This chain joins TRBV9 and TRBJ1-1; a possible D gene is TRBD1 (6 bases). The CDR3 is 16 amino acids. V was pared by 0 bases and J by 3 bases, with 15 bases between. The germline gives CDR1 SGDLS, CDR2 YYNGEE. The DNA of the CDR3 is TGTGCCAGCAGCGTAGGCCCCGCAGGGGCGGACACTGAAGCTTTCTTT. Translation: CASSVGPAGADTEAFF.

J is TRBJ1-5 and V is TRBV6-2 or TRBV6-3; D gene unclear. This CDR3 is 13 amino acids long. Trimming took off 4 bases at V and 8 bases at J, with 12 bases between the two ends. Germline values: CDR1 MNHEY, CDR2 SVGEGT. This CDR3 reads CASSFGGSEPQHF. CDR3 nucleotides: TGTGCCAGCAGTTTTGGAGGGAGTGAGCCCCAGCATTTT.

The chain is built from TRBV29-1 and TRBJ1-2, with D hard to call. The CDR3 loop spans 14 amino acids. The V gene lost 0 bases and the J gene lost 4 bases, with 12 bases spanning the gap. Germline V gene data show CDR1 as SQVTM and CDR2 as ANQGSEA. CDR3 coding DNA: TGCAGCGTTGAAGATCTTCCAGGTAGCTATGGCTACACCTTC. It codes for CSVEDLPGSYGYTF.

This chain joins TRBV5-5 and TRBJ1-1; 8 nucleotides match TRBD1. Germline CDR1 is SGHKS and CDR2 is YYEKEE (reference sequence). The CDR3 spans 14 residues. V gave up 6 bases and J gave up 2 bases; unmatched junction bases: 6. The DNA of the CDR3 is TGTGCCAGCACCCCGACAGGGGTTAACACTGAAGCTTTCTTT. It codes for CASTPTGVNTEAFF.

The rearrangement uses TRBV28 and TRBJ1-4; possibly TRBD1 for D (6 bases). The ends were cut back, 1 base at V and 7 bases at J, with 10 bases in the middle. The CDR3 runs 14 residues. Germline V gene sequence: CDR1 MDHEN, CDR2 SYDVKM. The CDR3 spells CASSLSGGLEKLFF. CDR3 bases: TGTGCCAGCAGTTTATCGGGGGGCCTTGAAAAACTGTTTTTT.

The chain combines TRBV6-5 with TRBJ1-3, with D tentatively TRBD1 (6 bases). V lost 7 bases, J lost 5 bases, and 12 bases lay in between. CDR1 is MNHEY, CDR2 SVGAGI, per germline. The CDR3 runs 13 residues. The CDR3 loop reads CASIRDTRNTIYF. Here the CDR3 DNA reads TGTGCCAGCATTCGGGACACCAGAAACACCATATATTTT.

This chain uses TRBV7-9 with TRBJ2-7, with a tentative D call TRBD1 (5 bases). V gave up 5 bases and J gave up 5 bases, with 13 bases separating them. Per the germline V gene, CDR1 is SEHNR and CDR2 is FQNEAQ (reference sequence). The CDR3 sequence is 13 residues long. The DNA of the CDR3 is TGTGCCAGCAGCCCAACGAAGGGGAACGAGCAGTACTTC. It yields the protein CASSPTKGNEQYF.

The chain has TRBV6-2 or TRBV6-3 and TRBJ2-7; 11 nucleotides line up with TRBD2. CDR1 is MNHEY and CDR2 is SVGEGT in the germline V gene. This CDR3 has 16 residues. Trimming at V came to 2 bases and at J to 3 bases, leaving 6 bases not matched to a gene. The CDR3: CASSYVAGGLNYEQYF. CDR3 bases: TGTGCCAGCAGTTACGTAGCGGGAGGGCTGAACTACGAGCAGTACTTC.

DNA for the CDR3: TGTGCCAGCAGCCAAGACTGGACAGGAGGAAATTCACCCCTCCACTTT. Translating it yields CASSQDWTGGNSPLHF. V usage is TRBV14 and J usage is TRBJ1-6; 7 bases match TRBD1. This CDR3 contains 16 residues. V dropped 0 bases and J dropped 7; count of bases not matched to a gene: 6. Germline values: CDR1 SGHDN, CDR2 FVKESK.

This chain links TRBV6-6 with TRBJ2-7, with D possibly TRBD2 on 5 matching bases. Germline assignment: CDR1 MNHNY and CDR2 SVGAGI (reference sequence). This CDR3 has 18 residues. The ends were cut back, 5 bases at V and 0 bases at J, with 23 bases in the middle. CDR3 amino acids: CASSPYVGVTLSSYEQYF. Written as DNA, the CDR3 is TGTGCCAGCAGTCCCTACGTCGGGGTGACACTGAGCTCCTACGAGCAGTACTTC.

In this sample, this clone turned up a few times. The chain recombines TRBV6-4 with TRBJ2-5; 7 bases align to TRBD2. The J segment lost 5 bases and the V segment lost 2 bases, leaving 11 bases of the junction unmatched. The CDR3 is 16 amino acids. CDR1 and CDR2 (germline): MRHNA, SNTAGT. The CDR3 reads CASSDRGRVSQETQYF. The DNA of the CDR3 is TGTGCCAGCAGTGACCGAGGGAGGGTATCCCAGGAGACCCAGTACTTC.

The V and J genes are TRBV11-3 and TRBJ1-1; perhaps TRBD1 as D (5 bases). The CDR3 extends over 13 amino acids. V lost 8 bases and J lost 5, with 15 bases in between. The germline V gene encodes CDR1 SGHNT and CDR2 YENEEA. The CDR3, as DNA: TGTGCCAGCGGCCAACGGGGGGAAACTGAAGCTTTCTTT. Its translation: CASGQRGETEAFF.

V usage is TRBV4-1 and J usage is TRBJ2-3; 10 bases align to TRBD2. V was clipped by 3 bases and J by 4 bases; unmatched bases: 13. CDR1 MGHRA and CDR2 YSYEKL come from the germline V gene. This CDR3 region has 18 residues. CDR3 amino acids: CASSQQAGGPRGADTQYF. The CDR3 region has the DNA TGCGCCAGCAGCCAGCAAGCGGGAGGGCCTCGTGGCGCAGATACGCAGTATTTT.